This paragraph covers one T cell receptor (beta chain) sequence. It lacks a known antigen. Base qualities are not provided; no much larger clone lies one nucleotide away. The data originate from a study of shared clonotypes between healthy human individuals (dated by TCRdb to 2018 to 2021). Describing the broader study: The cohort included three men and a couple of women between 18 and 49 years of age. For each donor, CD4 naive and CD4 memory were each run on three plates, CD8 naive on two plates, and CD8 memory on one plate. To estimate repertoire size and how much clonotype sharing occurs between individuals, the study deeply sequenced the blood TCR repertoires of about five healthy adults. Different laboratories and diverse techniques were used to prepare libraries and sequence TCR repertoires, to increase sequencing depth and limit assay-specific biases. Per donor, leukapheresis produced somewhere between about 0.9 and 9.5 billion PBMCs. The paper as a whole reports these results and caveats: Around 5% of naive CD4, around 3.5% of naive CD8, about 2.4% of memory CD4, and around 0.42% of memory CD8 clonotypes were shared across several donors. Even with the large sequencing depth, rarefaction of the sorted-subset datasets indicated that sequencing was incomplete. Compared with non-shared clonotypes, the clonotypes found in all four sorted-subset donors had higher generation probabilities. Pairwise subsampling indicated that sequencing depth was expected to affect the degree of clonotype sharing among donors. Larger estimated clonotype richness was generally found for naive subsets than for memory subsets. Only blood was sampled, and tissue TCR repertoires likely differ from those in blood. Because the study included a small number of donors, the genetic and exposure-history diversity represented was limited.

CD8 naive samples were obtained by positive selection for CCR7 among CD45RO-negative cells, yielding a CD45RA+CCR7+ population from which TemRA cells were excluded. The donors were healthy, HIV-negative adults with no recently reported acute infections or vaccinations. Every donor was a Caucasian adult residing in Nashville, Tennessee, USA. Blood was obtained by leukapheresis, after which PBMCs were separated by Ficoll-Histopaque density gradient centrifugation and cryopreserved in liquid nitrogen vapor phase. Analytical flow cytometry was used to check the purity and quantity of each magnetically sorted T cell population. Genomic DNA was isolated from each sorted fraction and quantified by UV absorbance on a Nanodrop 2000c. The cysteine opens and the phenylalanine closes a CDR3 of 13 amino acids. This entry keeps only the CDR3 DNA: 39 bases, framed from base 1. Trimming takes 5 bases off V and 10 bases off J; junction bases not matched to a gene: 4. The CDR1 and CDR2 encoded by the germline V gene are SGHAT and FQNNGV.

TCR CDR3 regions were amplified from genomic DNA by multiplex PCR using the deep immunoSEQ assay. Extracted genomic DNA from each cell subset was distributed evenly across all wells of several immunoSEQ 96-well plates, and each plate was treated as a replicate. Each replicate PCR for sorted subsets received approximately 200 ng genomic DNA, equal to 28,000 or so T cell genomes. Purified libraries were measured with a Qubit 3.0 fluorometer, size-checked on a Bioanalyzer 2100, and measured again with the KAPA Library Quantification kit. Every immunoSEQ 96-well plate was sequenced on a dedicated single-read 150-cycle Illumina NextSeq 550 flow cell. Per the original workflow: Because the immunoSEQ output included only junctional sequences and no quality scores, the filtering could not be the same as the filtering used for full-length reads. Sequences were annotated with PyIR, a Python wrapper for IgBLAST v1.9, and V/J genes and CDR3 were assigned using IMGT germline references. Reads were removed for weak V/J assignments (E-value above 1e-6), missing CDR3, stop codons, out-of-frame junctions, or ambiguous translated residues. A V3J clonotype was defined by an identical inferred V gene, J gene, and CDR3 amino acid sequence. Percentage overlap between repertoires was computed as shared unique clonotypes divided by the size of the smaller repertoire. Three approaches were used to assess repertoire richness: RTK rarefaction, the Chao1 estimator, and Recon v2.1 estimates of unobserved clonotypes. Generation probabilities for all TCRbeta clonotypes obtained by the gDNA method from several donors were computed using OLGA. Drawn from immuneACCESS, this table holds only the in-frame rearrangements with V and J called that TCRdb kept. Clones are partly lost; checked studies trace under half to an unresolved V gene and leave the rest unexplained. V, J and clone size reflect that table, while D and trimming were determined from the DNA. The sample records roughly 1,800,000 clones, approximately 94% of which are singletons. The ten most abundant clones make up approximately 1% of the sample.

Source material: naive CD8+ T cells sorted from blood. The sample's cell subset or site label, decoded: CD45RA+CCR7+. This receptor was obtained from a man younger than 30 in good health. Rearrangement joined TRBV11-2 to TRBJ2-1; 11 central nucleotides agree with TRBD2. At the DNA level, the sequence is TGTGCCAGCAGCCCTGGGACTAGCGGCGAGCAGTTCTTC. Protein translation: CASSPGTSGEQFF.